The rows below give T cell receptor beta chains drawn from one sample of a study of T cell responses to AZD1222 COVID-19 vaccine. The data were produced by immunoSEQ multiplex PCR, yet TCRdb's version contains in-frame clones alone and is incomplete. The sample has 120,000 or so clones; 80% to 90% are singletons. This specimen was peripheral blood, taken on day 0 of AZD1222 vaccination. All receptors come from an adult in good health. Each CDR3 is given with its conserved first and last residue. The D gene is left open where the match is weak. A clone size is listed for some rows: how often the clone was seen (once, few, many), or a class if it is expanded.

16 TRBJ2-3 - TRBV24-1 TRBD2 CATSDPGTSGWDTQYF TGTGCCACCAGTGACCCCGGGACTAGCGGGTGGGATACGCAGTATTTT
14 TRBJ1-3 - TRBV7-2 - CASSLARRGYTIYF TGTGCCAGCAGCTTAGCACGGAGGGGTTACACCATATATTTT
14 TRBJ2-2 - TRBV24-1 - CATSGPSDTGELFF TGTGCCACCAGTGGGCCGTCGGACACCGGGGAGCTGTTTTTT
12 TRBJ1-4 - TRBV4-2 - CASSQESEKLFF TGTGCCAGCAGCCAAGAATCTGAAAAACTGTTTTTT
16 TRBJ2-1 - TRBV2 TRBD2 CASRVGGTSGSNEQFF TGTGCCAGCAGGGTAGGGGGGACTAGCGGGAGTAATGAGCAGTTCTTC
13 TRBJ1-5 - TRBV7-3 - CASSSRAGQPQHF TGTGCCAGCAGCTCTAGGGCGGGTCAGCCCCAGCATTTT
15 TRBJ2-7 - TRBV19 - CASSWAGDNSYEQYF TGTGCCAGTAGTTGGGCAGGCGATAACTCCTACGAGCAGTACTTC
14 TRBJ1-2 - TRBV7-9 - CASSLVQSNYGYTF TGTGCCAGCAGCTTAGTGCAGAGTAACTATGGCTACACCTTC
13 TRBJ2-1 - TRBV24-1 - CATSESGQTGQFF TGTGCCACCAGTGAATCAGGACAGACTGGGCAGTTCTTC
15 TRBJ2-2 - TRBV9 TRBD2 CASSVVLAGTGELFF TGTGCCAGCAGCGTAGTCCTAGCGGGAACCGGGGAGCTGTTTTTT
14 TRBJ1-2 - TRBV7-9 - CASSLMRDNYGYTF TGTGCCAGCAGCTTAATGCGGGATAACTATGGCTACACCTTC
14 TRBJ2-1 - TRBV5-1 TRBD2 CASSWTSSYNEQFF TGCGCCAGCAGCTGGACTAGCTCCTACAATGAGCAGTTCTTC
15 TRBJ2-3 - TRBV2 TRBD2 CASSEGGGRAYTQYF TGTGCCAGCAGTGAGGGCGGCGGGAGGGCATATACGCAGTATTTT
17 TRBJ1-3 - TRBV5-3 - CARSLFDRLNSGNTIYF TGTGCCAGAAGCTTATTCGACAGGTTGAATTCTGGAAACACCATATATTTT
13 TRBJ1-3 - TRBV27 - CASSSDSGNTIYF TGTGCCAGCAGTTCTGACTCTGGAAACACCATATATTTT
18 TRBJ1-4 once TRBV24-1 - CATSPGADYREGREKLFF TGTGCCACCAGCCCCGGGGCCGACTACAGGGAAGGGCGGGAAAAACTGTTTTTT
13 TRBJ2-7 - TRBV6-6 - CASKTGSSYEQYF TGTGCCAGCAAAACGGGAAGCTCCTACGAGCAGTACTTC
15 TRBJ1-2 - TRBV10-3 TRBD1 CAISGQGRANYGYTF TGTGCCATCAGTGGACAGGGAAGAGCTAACTATGGCTACACCTTC
14 TRBJ2-5 - TRBV25-1 - CASSETGLRGTQYF TGTGCCAGCAGTGAAACGGGATTACGGGGGACCCAGTACTTC
12 TRBJ1-3 - TRBV9 - CASSVDGNTIYF TGTGCCAGCAGCGTAGATGGAAACACCATATATTTT
13 TRBJ1-2 few TRBV10-1 TRBD1 CASATGFNYGYTF TGCGCCAGCGCGACAGGGTTTAACTATGGCTACACCTTC
12 TRBJ1-1 - TRBV11-2 - CASLSLGTEAFF TGTGCCAGCCTATCATTGGGCACTGAAGCTTTCTTT
15 TRBJ2-7 - TRBV11-2 - CASSLDNMAGRLQYF TGTGCCAGCAGCTTAGATAATATGGCGGGCAGACTGCAGTACTTC
14 TRBJ1-5 - TRBV6-5 - CASRRLHSNQPQHF TGTGCCAGCAGGAGGCTCCATAGCAATCAGCCCCAGCATTTT
17 TRBJ2-7 - TRBV5-4 TRBD2 CASSPGLAGAFAYEQYF TGTGCCAGCAGCCCGGGACTAGCGGGAGCTTTCGCCTACGAGCAGTACTTC
13 TRBJ2-7 - TRBV19 - CASSIGRVYEQYF TGTGCCAGTAGTATAGGTCGGGTCTACGAGCAGTACTTC
14 TRBJ1-1 once TRBV19 - CASSIWGGDTEAFF TGTGCCAGTAGTATTTGGGGCGGGGACACTGAAGCTTTCTTT